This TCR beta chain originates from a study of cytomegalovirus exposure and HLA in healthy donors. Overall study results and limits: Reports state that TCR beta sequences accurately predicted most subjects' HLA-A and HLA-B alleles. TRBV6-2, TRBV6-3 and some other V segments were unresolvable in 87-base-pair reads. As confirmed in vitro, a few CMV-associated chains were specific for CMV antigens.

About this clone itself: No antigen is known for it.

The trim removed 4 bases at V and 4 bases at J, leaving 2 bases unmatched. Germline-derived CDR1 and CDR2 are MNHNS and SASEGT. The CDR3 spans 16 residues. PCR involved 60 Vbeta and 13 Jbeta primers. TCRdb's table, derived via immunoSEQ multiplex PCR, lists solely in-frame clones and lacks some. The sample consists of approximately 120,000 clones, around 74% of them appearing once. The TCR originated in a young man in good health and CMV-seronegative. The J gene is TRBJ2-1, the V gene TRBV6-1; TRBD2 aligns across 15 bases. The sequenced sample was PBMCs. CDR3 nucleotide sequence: TGTGCCAGCAGTGCGGGACTAGCGGGGGGTTACAATGAGCAGTTCTTC. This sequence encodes CASSAGLAGGYNEQFF.